These 9 T cell receptor beta chains were sequenced from one sample in a study of shared clonotypes between healthy human individuals. Only in-frame clones appear in the TCRdb table, and some are missing; sequencing was by immunoSEQ multiplex PCR. This sample has around 980,000 clones, with about four fifths found just once. Specimen: memory CD4+ T cells from PBMCs. Subset: CD45RA-negative fraction. These receptors came from a man aged 18 to 29 in good health. Some clones in this sample may be carry-over from other donors' samples.

The chain uses TRBV5-6 and TRBJ2-7; 7 bases are a match to TRBD2. The CDR3 has 16 amino acids. V was pared by 2 bases and J by 3 bases, with 11 bases of the junction left unmatched. Per the germline V gene, CDR1 is SGHDT and CDR2 is YYEEEE. CDR3: CASSLPGRGQGYEQYF. The CDR3 nucleotides read TGTGCCAGCAGCTTACCTGGGAGGGGCCAAGGCTACGAGCAGTACTTC.

The rearrangement joins TRBV5-1 to TRBJ2-1; TRBD1 or TRBD2 may be the D gene (6 bases each). In germline, CDR1 is SGHRS, CDR2 YFSETQ. This CDR3 has 16 residues. With 2 bases removed from V and 7 bases from J, the gap between germline ends came to 19 bases. This CDR3 reads CASSFEASLGGNEQFF. In DNA form, the CDR3 reads TGCGCCAGCAGCTTCGAGGCTAGCCTAGGGGGGAATGAGCAGTTCTTC.

V is TRBV27 and J is TRBJ2-1; D is perhaps TRBD2 (6 bases). The V gene lost 6 bases and the J gene lost 10 bases, with 13 bases spanning the gap. This CDR3 comprises 12 residues. The V gene's germline CDR1 is MNHEY and CDR2 SMNVEV (reference sequence). The CDR3 coding sequence is TGTGCCAGCAGAAACCCCGGAGGGGAGCAGTTCTTC. Protein: CASRNPGGEQFF.

The chain recombines TRBV7-2 with TRBJ2-7, with no clear D. The CDR3 runs 14 residues. CDR1 and CDR2 (germline): SGHTA, FQGNSA. Deletions cut 0 bases from V and 2 bases from J, with 8 bases between. Written as DNA, the CDR3 is TGTGCCAGCAGCTTAGCTTACGCTGCCTACGAGCAGTACTTC. Protein product: CASSLAYAAYEQYF.

This clone was found once. A read error is the likely source, as a far larger clone sits one nucleotide away. This rearrangement joins TRBV30 to TRBJ2-2; D is perhaps TRBD2 (5 bases). In germline, CDR1 is GTSNPN, CDR2 SVGIG (reference sequence). This CDR3 comprises 15 residues. The CDR3 spells CARSEGPLWTGELFF. CDR3 in DNA: TGTGCCCGGAGCGAGGGTCCTTTATGGACCGGGGAGCTGTTTTTT.

This clone was detected a few times. In DNA, the CDR3 is TGTGCCAGCAGCCCAAGGGATGTTCCGCCCCAGCATTTT. Amino acids: CASSPRDVPPQHF. The gene calls are TRBV11-2 and TRBJ1-5; D uncertain. V lost 5 bases to trimming and J lost 9 bases, with 14 bases between them. Germline V gene data show CDR1 as SGHAT and CDR2 as FQNNGV. The CDR3 covers 13 residues.

The chain carries TRBV15 and TRBJ1-6; the D gene is possibly TRBD1 (5 bases). Germline CDR1 and CDR2: LNHNV and YYDKDF (reference sequence). The CDR3 is made up of 13 amino acids. V shed 8 bases and J shed 7 bases, with 12 bases lying between them. CDR3 DNA sequence: TGTGCCACCCGAAGGGACGCGAATTCACCCCTCCACTTT. Translated: CATRRDANSPLHF.

This chain connects TRBV30 to TRBJ2-7; a weak D match, TRBD2 (5 bases). Trimming shortened V by 3 bases and J by 2 bases, and 14 bases separated the two germline ends. CDR1 and CDR2 from the germline V gene are GTSNPN and SVGIG (reference sequence). This CDR3 is built from 14 residues. The CDR3 sequence: CAWRPPGNTYEQYF. CDR3 nucleotide sequence: TGTGCCTGGAGGCCTCCGGGGAATACCTACGAGCAGTACTTC.

This sequence joins TRBV19 and TRBJ2-1, with D uncertain. Deletions cut 4 bases from V and 5 bases from J, with 9 bases between. CDR1 is LNHDA, CDR2 SQIVND, per germline (reference sequence). The CDR3 extends over 13 amino acids. In DNA form, the CDR3 reads TGTGCCAGTAGTAAGGCAGACCACAATGAGCAGTTCTTC. As protein: CASSKADHNEQFF. The full variable domain, completed using reference TRBV19 and TRBJ2-1, is DGGITQSPKYLFRKEGQNVTLSCEQNLNHDAMYWYRQDPGQGLRLIYYSQIVNDFQKGDIAEGYSVSREKKESFPLTVTSAQKNPTAFYLCASSKADHNEQFFGPGTRLTVL.